This T cell receptor beta chain came from a study of tumor-infiltrating lymphocytes in oesophageal squamous cell carcinoma. The CDR3 loop spans 15 amino acids. The germline gives CDR1 SGHAT, CDR2 FQNNGV. In TCRdb, the PCR reads were re-called with MiXCR into one record per CDR3 protein. The table lists some 20,000 distinct CDR3 sequences, approximately 39% of them singletons. The V gene is TRBV11-2, the J gene TRBJ2-1; D tentatively reads TRBD1 or TRBD2 (5 bases each). The J call may be incorrect, as the DNA end agrees better with TRBJ2-5. Input material: normal esophageal tissue next to the tumor. The TCR originated in a male donor with esophageal squamous cell carcinoma. CDR3 amino acids: CASSLGGGGGETQYF. CDR3 DNA: TGTGCCAGCAGCTTAGGAGGTGGGGGTGGGGAGACCCAGTACTTC.